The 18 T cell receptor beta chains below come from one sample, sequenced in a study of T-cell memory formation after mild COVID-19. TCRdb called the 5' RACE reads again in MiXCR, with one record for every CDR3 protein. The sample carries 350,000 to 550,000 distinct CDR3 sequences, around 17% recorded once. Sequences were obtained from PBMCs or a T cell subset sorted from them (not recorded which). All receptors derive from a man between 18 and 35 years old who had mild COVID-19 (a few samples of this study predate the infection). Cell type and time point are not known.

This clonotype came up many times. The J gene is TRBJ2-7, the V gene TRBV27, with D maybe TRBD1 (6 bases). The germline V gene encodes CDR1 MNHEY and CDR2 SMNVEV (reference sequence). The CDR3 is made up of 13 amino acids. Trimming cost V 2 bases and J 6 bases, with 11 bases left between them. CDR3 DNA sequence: TGTGCCAGCAGTTTAAATTTCAGGGGCGAGCAGTACTTC. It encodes CASSLNFRGEQYF.

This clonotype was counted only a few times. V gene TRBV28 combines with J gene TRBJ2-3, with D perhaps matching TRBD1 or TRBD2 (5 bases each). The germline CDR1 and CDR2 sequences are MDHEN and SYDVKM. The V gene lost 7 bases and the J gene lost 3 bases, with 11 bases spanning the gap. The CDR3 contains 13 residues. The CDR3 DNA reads TGTGCCAGCAAGGGGTGGAGGACAGATACGCAGTATTTT. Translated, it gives CASKGWRTDTQYF.

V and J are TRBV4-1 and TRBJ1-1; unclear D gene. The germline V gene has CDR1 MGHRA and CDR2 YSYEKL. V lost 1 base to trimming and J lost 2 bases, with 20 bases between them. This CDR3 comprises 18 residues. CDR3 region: CASSQATAPTVANTEAFF. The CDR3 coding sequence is TGCGCCAGCAGCCAAGCAACAGCGCCGACTGTGGCCAACACTGAAGCTTTCTTT.

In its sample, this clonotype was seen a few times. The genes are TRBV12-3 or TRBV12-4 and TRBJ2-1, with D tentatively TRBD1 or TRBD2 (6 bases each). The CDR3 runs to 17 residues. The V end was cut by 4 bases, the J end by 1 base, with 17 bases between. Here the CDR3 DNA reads TGTGCCAGCAGTTCGTTAATGGGGGGCCTATCCTACAATGAGCAGTTCTTC. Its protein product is CASSSLMGGLSYNEQFF.

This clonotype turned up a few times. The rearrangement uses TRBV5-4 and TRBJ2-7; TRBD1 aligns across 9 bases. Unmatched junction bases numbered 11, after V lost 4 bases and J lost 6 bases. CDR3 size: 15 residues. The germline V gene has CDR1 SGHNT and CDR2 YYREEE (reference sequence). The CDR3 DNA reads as TGTGCCAGCAGCGTATCCGGGACAGGGAGTTTCGAGCAGTACTTC. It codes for CASSVSGTGSFEQYF.

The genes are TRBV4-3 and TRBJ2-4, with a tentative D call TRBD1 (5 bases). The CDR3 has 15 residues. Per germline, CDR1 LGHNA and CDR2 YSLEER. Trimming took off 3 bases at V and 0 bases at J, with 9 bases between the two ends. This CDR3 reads CASSQGRGAKNIQYF. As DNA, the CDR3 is TGCGCCAGCAGCCAGGGAAGGGGAGCCAAAAACATTCAGTACTTC.

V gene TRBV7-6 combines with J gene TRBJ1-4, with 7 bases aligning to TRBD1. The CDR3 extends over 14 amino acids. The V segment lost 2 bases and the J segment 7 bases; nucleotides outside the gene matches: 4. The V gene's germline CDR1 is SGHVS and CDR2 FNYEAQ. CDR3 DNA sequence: TGTGCCAGCAGCTTACGGCGGACAGGTGAAAAACTGTTTTTT. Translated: CASSLRRTGEKLFF.

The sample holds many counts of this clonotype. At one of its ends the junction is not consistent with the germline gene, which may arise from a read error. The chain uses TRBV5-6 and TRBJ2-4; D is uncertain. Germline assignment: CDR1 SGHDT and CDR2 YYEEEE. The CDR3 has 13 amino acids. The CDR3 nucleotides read TGTGCCAGCAGCTTGTGGGCCAGAAACATTCAGTACTTC. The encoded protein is CASSLWARNIQYF.

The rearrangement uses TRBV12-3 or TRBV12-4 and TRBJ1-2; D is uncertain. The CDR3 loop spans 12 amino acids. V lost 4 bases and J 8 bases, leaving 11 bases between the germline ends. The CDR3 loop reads CASSSVAWGYTF. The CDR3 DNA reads TGTGCCAGCAGTTCGGTGGCTTGGGGCTACACCTTC.

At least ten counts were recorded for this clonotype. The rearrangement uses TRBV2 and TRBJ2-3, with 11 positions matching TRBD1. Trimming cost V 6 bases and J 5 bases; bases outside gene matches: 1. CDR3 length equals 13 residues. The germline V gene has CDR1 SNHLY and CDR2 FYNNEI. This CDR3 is CASSGTGGDTQYF. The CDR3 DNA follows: TGTGCCAGCAGCGGGACAGGGGGAGATACGCAGTATTTT.

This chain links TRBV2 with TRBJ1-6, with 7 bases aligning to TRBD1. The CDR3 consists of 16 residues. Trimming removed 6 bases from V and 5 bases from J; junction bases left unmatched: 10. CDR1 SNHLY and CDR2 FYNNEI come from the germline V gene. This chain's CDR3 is CASRGLQGLDNSPLHF. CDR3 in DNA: TGTGCCAGCAGGGGACTACAGGGGTTGGATAATTCACCCCTCCACTTT.

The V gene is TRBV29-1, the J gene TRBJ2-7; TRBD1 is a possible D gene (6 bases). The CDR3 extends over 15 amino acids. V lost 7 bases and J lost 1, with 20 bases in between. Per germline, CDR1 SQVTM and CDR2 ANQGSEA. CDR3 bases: TGCAGCGCAACAGGGCGGTCGATCGGGTCCTACGAGCAGTACTTC. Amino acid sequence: CSATGRSIGSYEQYF.

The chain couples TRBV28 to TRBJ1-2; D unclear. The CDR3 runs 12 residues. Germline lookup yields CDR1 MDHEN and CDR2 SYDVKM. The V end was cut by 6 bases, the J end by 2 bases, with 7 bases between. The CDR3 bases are TGTGCCAGCAGGGAGTCCAACTATGGCTACACCTTC. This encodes CASRESNYGYTF.

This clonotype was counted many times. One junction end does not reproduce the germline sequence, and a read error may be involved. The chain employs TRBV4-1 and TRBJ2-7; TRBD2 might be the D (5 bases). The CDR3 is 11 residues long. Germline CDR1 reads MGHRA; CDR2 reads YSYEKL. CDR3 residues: CASSRGYEQYF. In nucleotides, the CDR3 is TGTGCCAGCAGTCGGGGCTACGAGCAGTACTTC.

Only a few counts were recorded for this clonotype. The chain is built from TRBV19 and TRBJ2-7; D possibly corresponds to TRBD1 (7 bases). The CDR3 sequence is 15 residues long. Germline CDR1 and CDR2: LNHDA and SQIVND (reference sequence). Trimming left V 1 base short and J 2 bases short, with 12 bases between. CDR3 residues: CASSIVFRGAYEQYF. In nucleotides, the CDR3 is TGTGCCAGTAGTATAGTTTTCAGGGGGGCCTACGAGCAGTACTTC.

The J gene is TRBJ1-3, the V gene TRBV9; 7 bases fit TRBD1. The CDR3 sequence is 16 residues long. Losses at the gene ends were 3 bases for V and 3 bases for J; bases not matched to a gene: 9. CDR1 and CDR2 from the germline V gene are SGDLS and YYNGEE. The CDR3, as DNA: TGTGCCAGCAGCGCGGGGGGGACAGAACTTGGAAACACCATATATTTT. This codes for CASSAGGTELGNTIYF.

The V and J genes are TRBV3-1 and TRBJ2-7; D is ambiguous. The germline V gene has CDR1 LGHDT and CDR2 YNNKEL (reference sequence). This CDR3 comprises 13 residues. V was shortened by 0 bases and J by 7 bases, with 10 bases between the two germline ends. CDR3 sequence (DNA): TGTGCCAGCAGCCAAGATAGTATGCGGGAGCAGTACTTC. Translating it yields CASSQDSMREQYF.

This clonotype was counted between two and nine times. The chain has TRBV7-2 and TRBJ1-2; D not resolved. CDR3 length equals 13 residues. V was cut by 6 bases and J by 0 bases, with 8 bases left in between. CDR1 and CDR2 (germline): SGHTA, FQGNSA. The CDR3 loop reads CASRQASNYGYTF. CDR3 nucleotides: TGTGCCAGCAGACAAGCCTCTAACTATGGCTACACCTTC.